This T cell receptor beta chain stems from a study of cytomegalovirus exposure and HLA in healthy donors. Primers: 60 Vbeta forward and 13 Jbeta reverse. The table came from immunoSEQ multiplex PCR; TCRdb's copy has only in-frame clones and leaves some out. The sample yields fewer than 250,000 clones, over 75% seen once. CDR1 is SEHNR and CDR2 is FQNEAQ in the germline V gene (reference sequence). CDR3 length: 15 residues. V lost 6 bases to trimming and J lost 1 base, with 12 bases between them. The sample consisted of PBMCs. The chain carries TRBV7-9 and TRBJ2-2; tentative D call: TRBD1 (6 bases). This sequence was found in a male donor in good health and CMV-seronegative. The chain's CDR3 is CASSPETGNTGELFF. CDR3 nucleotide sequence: TGTGCCAGCAGTCCTGAGACAGGGAACACCGGGGAGCTGTTTTTT.